These 9 T cell receptor beta chains came from one sample sequenced in a study of blood T cells in healthy people across ages. Combining a sample-barcoded 5' primer with a J-beta primer mix, a second PCR ran for about 6 to 11 cycles. Using its own MiXCR run on the 5' RACE reads, TCRdb lists one record per CDR3 protein. The profile shows about 640,000 distinct CDR3 sequences, approximately 40% of them singletons. The material sequenced was blood. All receptors derive from an elderly man in good health.

This clonotype was recorded a few times. This chain connects TRBV5-8 to TRBJ2-1; 11 positions match TRBD2. Losses at the gene ends were 2 bases for V and 4 bases for J; bases not matched to a gene: 11. The CDR3 spans 18 residues. From germline, CDR1 is SGHTS and CDR2 YDEGEE. CDR3 in DNA: TGTGCCAGCAGCTTAGAGACTAGCGGGATTACCCATTACAATGAGCAGTTCTTC. This codes for CASSLETSGITHYNEQFF.

In the case of this clonotype: A much larger clone lies one base from this, so it may be a read error. The V and J genes are TRBV28 and TRBJ1-2; D is perhaps TRBD1 (5 bases). The CDR3 runs 15 residues. Germline CDR1 MDHEN, CDR2 SYDVKM. The CDR3 bases are TGTGCCAGCAGTTTAGGAGCGGGGCTGAGCTATGGCTGCACCTTC. This codes for CASSLGAGLSYGCTF.

In its sample, this clonotype was seen a few times. CDR3 sequence reads: CATSDIADSEQYF. CDR3 DNA sequence: TGTGCCACCAGTGATATAGCGGACTCGGAGCAGTACTTC. The chain couples TRBV24-1 to TRBJ2-7, with D possibly being TRBD2 (6 bases). With 3 bases removed from V and 7 bases from J, the gap between germline ends came to 12 bases. This CDR3 contains 13 residues. CDR1 is KGHDR, CDR2 SFDVKD, per germline.

The chain links TRBV7-2 to TRBJ2-5; perhaps TRBD1 as D (6 bases). V lost 0 bases and J 7 bases, leaving 21 bases between the germline ends. The germline gives CDR1 SGHTA, CDR2 FQGNSA. CDR3 length: 17 amino acids. The CDR3 DNA reads TGTGCCAGCAGCTTAGCGGGCCCTGTAGGGGGAGTAACGACCCAGTACTTC. Encoded protein: CASSLAGPVGGVTTQYF.

As to this clonotype: One base away lies a much larger clone, so this may be a sequencing read error. The chain combines TRBV29-1 with TRBJ2-7; D is uncertain. This CDR3 spans 14 amino acids. CDR1 is SQVTM, CDR2 ANQGSEA, per germline. Trimming took 4 bases from V and 7 from J, leaving 20 bases between them. CDR3 residues: CSVGGRGVADEQYF. The CDR3 DNA is TGCAGCGTTGGCGGCAGAGGAGTGGCGGATGAGCAGTACTTC.

The gene calls are TRBV20-1 and TRBJ2-4; D perhaps matches TRBD1 (5 bases). Germline loops: CDR1 DFQATT, CDR2 SNEGSKA (reference sequence). The V end lost 0 bases, the J end lost 7 bases, and 13 bases lay between the germline ends. The CDR3 totals 14 residues. Written as DNA, the CDR3 is TGCAGTGCTAGAGATCAGGGTCGGACCAACATTCAGTACTTC. This translates into CSARDQGRTNIQYF.

V and J are TRBV12-3 or TRBV12-4 and TRBJ2-1, with TRBD2 matching 9 bases. CDR3 size: 15 residues. V lost 7 bases and J lost 3; bases outside the gene matches: 7. CDR3 in amino acids: CASIGSGRSYNEQFF. DNA for the CDR3: TGTGCCAGCATTGGTAGCGGGAGAAGCTACAATGAGCAGTTCTTC.

This clonotype was observed once. The V gene is TRBV6-2 or TRBV6-3, the J gene TRBJ2-7, with 11 bases that match TRBD2. Germline lookup yields CDR1 MNHEY and CDR2 SVGEGT. The CDR3 has 15 residues. With 8 bases clipped from V and 7 bases from J, the junction kept 13 bases outside the gene matches. For the CDR3, the DNA is TGTGCCAGCTTCATACTAGCGGGGGATAACAATGAGCAGTACTTC. This codes for CASFILAGDNNEQYF.

V and J are TRBV30 and TRBJ2-7, with 10 bases lining up with TRBD2. Trimming removed 4 bases from V and 2 bases from J; junction bases left unmatched: 8. Germline loops: CDR1 GTSNPN, CDR2 SVGIG (reference sequence). This CDR3 spans 15 amino acids. The CDR3 DNA reads as TGTGCCTGGACCGACGGACTAGCGGTTGCCTACGAGCAGTACTTC. It encodes CAWTDGLAVAYEQYF. Based on the CDR3 plus reference TRBV30 and TRBJ2-7, the full variable domain is SQTIHQWPATLVQPVGSPLSLECTVEGTSNPNLYWYRQAAGRGLQLLFYSVGIGQISSEVPQNLSASRPQDRQFILSSKKLLLSDSGFYLCAWTDGLAVAYEQYFGPGTRLTVT.